The 32 T cell receptor beta chains given below trace back to one sample, sequenced in a study of T-cell memory formation after mild COVID-19. TCRdb fed the 5' RACE reads into MiXCR, producing one record per CDR3 protein. The sample shows about 270,000 distinct CDR3 sequences, over 15% of them seen only once. Sample: PBMCs or a T cell subset sorted from them (not recorded which). The source of these receptors is an adult woman who had mild COVID-19 (a few samples of this study predate the infection). Cell type and time point are not known.

This clonotype was found a few times. The genes are TRBV9 and TRBJ2-1, with TRBD2 identical over 14 bases. Losses at the gene ends were 0 bases for V and 5 bases for J; bases not matched to a gene: 16. Per the germline V gene, CDR1 is SGDLS and CDR2 is YYNGEE. The CDR3 has 21 amino acids. The CDR3 DNA reads TGTGCCAGCAGCGTAGAACCGACTAGCGGGAGGGCCAGTTTCCCCCACAATGAGCAGTTCTTC. This translates into CASSVEPTSGRASFPHNEQFF.

A few counts support this clonotype. J is TRBJ2-7 and V is TRBV4-3, with D perhaps matching TRBD2 (6 bases). The CDR3 totals 15 residues. V lost 4 bases and J 1 base, leaving 14 bases between the germline ends. Germline V gives CDR1 LGHNA, CDR2 YSLEER. The CDR3 DNA reads as TGCGCCAGCAGCCGCCTAGCGAGCAATTCCTACGAGCAGTACTTC. Protein sequence: CASSRLASNSYEQYF.

The chain combines TRBV27 with TRBJ2-1; 8 bases are shared with TRBD2. Germline loops: CDR1 MNHEY, CDR2 SMNVEV (reference sequence). The CDR3 contains 15 residues. J gave up 2 bases and V 5 bases, and 5 bases lay outside the gene matches. CDR3 DNA: TGTGCCAGCAGTCGTGCGGGGGGCCCCTACAATGAGCAGTTCTTC. Its protein is CASSRAGGPYNEQFF.

The V gene is TRBV6-6, the J gene TRBJ1-2; D is undetermined. CDR3 size: 14 residues. Germline V CDR1 and CDR2: MNHNY, SVGAGI (reference sequence). V was clipped by 4 bases and J by 4 bases, with 13 bases between them. The CDR3 coding sequence is TGTGCCAGCAGTTTCGGATCCGGTGGCTATGGCTACACCTTC. This gives the protein CASSFGSGGYGYTF.

This clonotype was counted between two and nine times. This rearrangement joins TRBV6-5 to TRBJ1-2; unclear D gene. The CDR3 covers 11 residues. Germline V gives CDR1 MNHEY, CDR2 SVGAGI. The V and J ends lost 8 bases and 8 bases respectively, with 12 bases between them. The CDR3 loop reads CASAGVRGYTF. CDR3 DNA: TGTGCCAGCGCTGGGGTTCGGGGCTACACCTTC.

The V gene is TRBV5-1, the J gene TRBJ2-5; TRBD2 matches at 9 bases. In germline, CDR1 is SGHRS, CDR2 YFSETQ. J gave up 4 bases and V 2 bases, and 6 bases lay outside the gene matches. The CDR3 is 15 residues long. The CDR3 DNA follows: TGCGCCAGCAGCTTCGGCGGGGGGGCATCAGAGACCCAGTACTTC. This sequence encodes CASSFGGGASETQYF.

This clonotype was seen only once. The J gene is TRBJ2-1, the V gene TRBV7-9; possible D gene TRBD2, 7 bases. This CDR3 contains 13 residues. The germline gives CDR1 SEHNR, CDR2 FQNEAQ (reference sequence). V dropped 4 bases and J dropped 6 bases, with 10 bases sitting between them. The CDR3 reads CASSWGGLNEQFF. Here the CDR3 DNA reads TGTGCCAGCAGCTGGGGGGGGCTCAATGAGCAGTTCTTC.

The V call is TRBV11-3, the J call TRBJ2-7, with D possibly being TRBD1 (5 bases). Trimming took off 10 bases at V and 1 base at J, with 20 bases between the two ends. The length of the CDR3 is 15 residues. From germline, CDR1 is SGHNT and CDR2 YENEEA. Written as DNA, the CDR3 is TGTGCCAATCTAGTTTTGAGACAGAATTCCTACGAGCAGTACTTC. Encoded protein: CANLVLRQNSYEQYF.

This clonotype was seen more than once but under ten times. The genes are TRBV5-5 and TRBJ2-3; D possibly corresponds to TRBD2 (5 bases). This CDR3 spans 13 amino acids. Trimming took off 6 bases at V and 0 bases at J, with 8 bases between the two ends. Germline loops: CDR1 SGHKS, CDR2 YYEKEE (reference sequence). CDR3 coding DNA: TGTGCCAGCAATCCGGGGAGCACAGATACGCAGTATTTT. As protein: CASNPGSTDTQYF.

This chain joins TRBV18 and TRBJ2-7; D is perhaps TRBD1 or TRBD2 (6 bases each). This CDR3 has 15 residues. The germline CDR1 and CDR2 sequences are KGHSH and LQKENI. V lost 4 bases and J 2 bases, leaving 15 bases between the germline ends. The CDR3 sequence: CASSRVRGQTYEQYF. The CDR3 DNA sequence: TGTGCCAGCTCACGGGTACGGGGGCAGACCTACGAGCAGTACTTC.

The chain has TRBV20-1 and TRBJ2-1, with D unresolved. The CDR3 runs to 15 residues. Germline values: CDR1 DFQATT, CDR2 SNEGSKA (reference sequence). V lost 2 bases and J 7 bases, leaving 18 bases between the germline ends. CDR3 sequence (DNA): TGCAGTGCTAGAAATCAGCAGCGCCTCGGGAATGAGCAGTTCTTC. This codes for CSARNQQRLGNEQFF.

The sample holds a few counts of this clonotype. The gene calls are TRBV7-9 and TRBJ1-1; perhaps TRBD1 as D (6 bases). The V end was cut by 1 base, the J end by 2 bases, with 23 bases between. The CDR3 length is 19 residues. Germline CDR1 reads SEHNR; CDR2 reads FQNEAQ (reference sequence). The CDR3, as DNA: TGTGCCAGCAGCTTAGATACCGGGACACGGAACCGTTTAAACACTGAAGCTTTCTTT. Translated: CASSLDTGTRNRLNTEAFF.

This clonotype turned up a few times. The J gene is TRBJ2-1, the V gene TRBV7-6, with 13 bases lining up with TRBD2. Germline V lookup: CDR1 SGHVS, CDR2 FNYEAQ. The CDR3 is 19 residues long. The V gene end was trimmed by 5 bases and the J gene end by 0 bases; junction bases not matched to a gene: 10. In DNA form, the CDR3 reads TGTGCCAGCAGCCTAGGACTAGCGGGAGTCCCGAGCTCCTACAATGAGCAGTTCTTC. This gives the protein CASSLGLAGVPSSYNEQFF.

The sample holds a few counts of this clonotype. The chain combines TRBV3-1 with TRBJ2-7, with D perhaps TRBD2 (6 bases). CDR1 and CDR2 (germline): LGHDT, YNNKEL (reference sequence). With 8 bases removed from V and 4 bases from J, the gap between germline ends came to 9 bases. The CDR3 consists of 11 residues. The CDR3 protein is CASGRGYEQYF. In DNA form, the CDR3 reads TGTGCCAGCGGGCGGGGATACGAGCAGTACTTC.

This clonotype was seen a few times. J is TRBJ2-7 and V is TRBV28; 8 bases align to TRBD1. V gave up 1 base and J gave up 7 bases; unmatched junction bases: 9. CDR1 MDHEN and CDR2 SYDVKM come from the germline V gene. The CDR3 runs to 15 residues. The CDR3 coding sequence is TGTGCCAGCAGTTTATTAGCAGGGGGCTCGGGAGAGCAGTACTTC. Its translation: CASSLLAGGSGEQYF.

The CDR3 region is CASSSHRQGNTEAFF. As DNA, the CDR3 is TGTGCCAGCAGTTCCCATCGACAGGGGAACACTGAAGCTTTCTTT. The chain recombines TRBV12-3 or TRBV12-4 with TRBJ1-1, with TRBD1 matching 7 bases. Trimming at V came to 4 bases and at J to 1 base, leaving 6 bases not matched to a gene. CDR3 size: 15 residues.

This clonotype occurred a few times. The chain is built from TRBV6-5 and TRBJ2-3, with 9 bases fitting TRBD2. Germline assignment: CDR1 MNHEY and CDR2 SVGAGI. Unmatched junction bases numbered 10, after V lost 5 bases and J lost 1 base. CDR3 length equals 17 residues. The CDR3 DNA reads as TGTGCCAGCAGTACACTAGCGGGCTCACGAGGCACAGATACGCAGTATTTT. Translated: CASSTLAGSRGTDTQYF.

CDR3 sequence: CASSPDPGRRSPLHF. For the CDR3, the DNA is TGTGCCAGCAGTCCGGATCCAGGGAGGCGCTCACCCCTCCACTTT. The V and J genes are TRBV6-5 and TRBJ1-6, with D possibly being TRBD1 (5 bases). CDR3 length: 15 amino acids. Germline CDR1 and CDR2: MNHEY and SVGAGI. Trimming took 5 bases from V and 10 from J, leaving 18 bases between them.

This clonotype was seen a handful of times. The chain employs TRBV21-1 and TRBJ2-5; TRBD2 reflects the table's D call only, with no check against the DNA. TRBV21-1 represents a pseudogene. This CDR3 contains 14 residues. As DNA, the CDR3 is TGTGCCAGCAGCCGGAAGGCGGGGGGGGAGACCCAGTACTTC. Protein product: CASSRKAGGETQYF.

The J gene is TRBJ2-7, the V gene TRBV12-3 or TRBV12-4; tentative D call: TRBD1 (6 bases). This CDR3 has 13 residues. The ends were cut back, 1 base at V and 4 bases at J, with 8 bases in the middle. In DNA form, the CDR3 reads TGTGCCAGCAGTTTAGGAGACAGGTACGAGCAGTACTTC. Protein sequence: CASSLGDRYEQYF.

The chain is built from TRBV7-7 and TRBJ2-2; a weak D match, TRBD2 (5 bases). The CDR3 loop spans 16 amino acids. Trimming removed 1 base at V and 1 base at J, with 10 bases between. Germline CDR1 and CDR2: SSHAT and FNYEAQ (reference sequence). Written as DNA, the CDR3 is TGTGCCAGCAGCTTAGGGCGGACTTTGAACACCGGGGAGCTGTTTTTT. This encodes CASSLGRTLNTGELFF.

This clonotype came up a few times. This rearrangement joins TRBV7-9 to TRBJ2-7, with TRBD1 matching over 7 bases. The CDR3 extends over 19 amino acids. V shed 5 bases, J shed 2 bases, and the junction held 21 bases outside the gene matches. The germline CDR1 and CDR2 sequences are SEHNR and FQNEAQ (reference sequence). The CDR3 DNA is TGTGCCAGCAGCACCCTAACCGGGACAGTCCAACTTTTCCCCTACGAGCAGTACTTC. Amino acid sequence: CASSTLTGTVQLFPYEQYF.

This clonotype was counted a few times. The chain links TRBV18 to TRBJ1-1; D is unclear. This CDR3 has 15 residues. Germline CDR1 and CDR2: KGHSH and LQKENI. V was shortened by 4 bases and J by 0 bases, with 12 bases between the two germline ends. The CDR3 nucleotides are TGTGCCAGCTCACAAAGTGCCATTATGAACACTGAAGCTTTCTTT. Protein sequence: CASSQSAIMNTEAFF.

As concerns this clonotype: One junction end disagrees with the germline gene, perhaps due to a read error. V usage is TRBV6-2 or TRBV6-3 and J usage is TRBJ1-5; tentative D call: TRBD1 (5 bases). The CDR3 consists of 17 residues. Germline assignment: CDR1 MNHEY and CDR2 SVGEGT. DNA for the CDR3: TGTGCCATCAGTTACTCGATGGCCGGGGCGAGCAATCAGCCCCAGCATTTT. It translates to CAISYSMAGASNQPQHF.

This clonotype was recorded a few times. This chain's CDR3 is CSARDAQGGFYGYTF. For the CDR3, the DNA is TGCAGTGCTAGAGATGCACAGGGTGGCTTCTATGGCTACACCTTC. The V and J genes are TRBV20-1 and TRBJ1-2; D is possibly TRBD1 (6 bases). The V end was cut by 0 bases, the J end by 4 bases, with 15 bases between. CDR1 and CDR2 (germline): DFQATT, SNEGSKA (reference sequence). The CDR3 is made up of 15 amino acids.

This clonotype occurred a few times. This sequence joins TRBV3-1 and TRBJ1-2; 9 positions match TRBD1. The CDR3 runs 16 residues. CDR1 LGHDT and CDR2 YNNKEL come from the germline V gene (reference sequence). Unmatched junction bases numbered 10, after V lost 0 bases and J lost 8 bases. The CDR3 coding sequence is TGTGCCAGCAGCCAAGATCTTATTAACAGGGGGCAAGGCTACACCTTC. Protein product: CASSQDLINRGQGYTF.

This clonotype was seen a few times. This chain joins TRBV20-1 and TRBJ2-7; D is perhaps TRBD1 (6 bases). V gave up 5 bases and J gave up 7 bases, with 21 bases separating them. The germline V gene has CDR1 DFQATT and CDR2 SNEGSKA (reference sequence). The CDR3 has 14 residues. CDR3 in DNA: TGCAGTGCTTTTCCGGGACAAGTTCCTAAGGAGCAGTACTTC. Amino acids: CSAFPGQVPKEQYF.

This clonotype was detected many times. The chain joins TRBV7-3 to TRBJ1-6, with 9 bases fitting TRBD1. Germline values: CDR1 SGHTA, CDR2 FQGTGA. The V segment lost 6 bases and the J segment 12 bases; nucleotides outside the gene matches: 9. The CDR3 consists of 14 residues. CDR3 region: CASRLDRGQGPLHF. DNA of the CDR3: TGTGCCAGCAGACTGGACAGGGGCCAGGGACCCCTCCACTTT.

The chain combines TRBV29-1 with TRBJ2-7; 10 bases align to TRBD1. Germline CDR1 is SQVTM and CDR2 is ANQGSEA. V shed 1 base and J 4 bases; nucleotides not matched to a gene: 4. The CDR3 consists of 14 residues. The CDR3 nucleotides read TGCAGCGTTGAAGGGTGGACAGGGGGTTACGAGCAGTACTTC. Amino acid sequence: CSVEGWTGGYEQYF.

This rearrangement joins TRBV24-1 to TRBJ2-3; D possibly corresponds to TRBD1 (6 bases). Germline CDR1 and CDR2: KGHDR and SFDVKD. This CDR3 has 14 residues. V lost 2 bases to trimming and J lost 2 bases, with 7 bases between them. CDR3 sequence (DNA): TGTGCCACCAGTGATTACAGGGCCACAGATACGCAGTATTTT. Encoded protein: CATSDYRATDTQYF.

This clonotype was counted between two and nine times. This rearrangement joins TRBV24-1 to TRBJ2-3, with a possible D match to TRBD2 (5 bases). Germline loops: CDR1 KGHDR, CDR2 SFDVKD. The V and J ends lost 5 bases and 2 bases respectively, with 16 bases between them. The CDR3 is 16 amino acids. In nucleotides, the CDR3 is TGTGCCACCAGTGGCTGGATTGCGGGCCTCACAGATACGCAGTATTTT. This codes for CATSGWIAGLTDTQYF.

The table lists this clonotype with a few counts. The gene calls are TRBV7-2 and TRBJ2-2; D not resolved. Germline CDR1 is SGHTA and CDR2 is FQGNSA. This CDR3 has 14 amino acids. The ends were cut back, 1 base at V and 0 bases at J, with 3 bases in the middle. DNA of the CDR3: TGTGCCAGCAGCTTAGACTCGAACACCGGGGAGCTGTTTTTT. This sequence encodes CASSLDSNTGELFF.